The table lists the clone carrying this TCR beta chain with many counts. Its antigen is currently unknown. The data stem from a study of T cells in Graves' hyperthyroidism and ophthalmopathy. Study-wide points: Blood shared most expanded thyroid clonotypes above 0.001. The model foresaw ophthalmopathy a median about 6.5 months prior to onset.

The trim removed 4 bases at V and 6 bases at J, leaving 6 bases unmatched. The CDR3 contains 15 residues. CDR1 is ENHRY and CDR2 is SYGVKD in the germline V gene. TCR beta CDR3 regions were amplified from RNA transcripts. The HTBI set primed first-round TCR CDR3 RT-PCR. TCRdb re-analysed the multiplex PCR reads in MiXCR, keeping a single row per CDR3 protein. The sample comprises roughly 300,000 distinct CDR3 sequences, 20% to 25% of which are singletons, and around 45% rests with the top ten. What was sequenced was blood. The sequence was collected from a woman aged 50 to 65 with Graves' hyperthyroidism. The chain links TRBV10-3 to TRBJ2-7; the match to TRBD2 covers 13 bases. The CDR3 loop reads CAISGGTSGAGEQYF. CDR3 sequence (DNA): TGTGCCATCAGTGGGGGGACTAGCGGGGCAGGCGAGCAGTACTTC.